These 30 T cell receptor beta chains came from one sample sequenced in a study of T cells in tuberculosis. TCRdb keeps only in-frame clones here, not all; method: immunoSEQ multiplex PCR. The data show fewer than 55,000 clones, nearly 95% seen once. Sequenced sample: PBMCs. The origin of the receptors is a donor aged 5 to 30 with latent tuberculosis or without tuberculosis infection.

V usage is TRBV7-9 and J usage is TRBJ2-1, with TRBD1 identical over 7 bases. V lost 5 bases and J lost 0; bases outside the gene matches: 4. Germline loops: CDR1 SEHNR, CDR2 FQNEAQ (reference sequence). The CDR3 spans 15 residues. The DNA of the CDR3 is TGTGCCAGCAGCCAACAGGGGAGCTCCTACAATGAGCAGTTCTTC. This encodes CASSQQGSSYNEQFF.

V usage is TRBV4-1 and J usage is TRBJ2-7, with 7 bases identical to TRBD2. V shed 0 bases and J 2 bases; nucleotides not matched to a gene: 7. The CDR3 has 16 residues. Looked up from germline, CDR1 is MGHRA and CDR2 is YSYEKL. CDR3 region: CASSQDNSGYPYEQYF. The CDR3 region has the DNA TGCGCCAGCAGCCAAGACAATAGCGGGTACCCCTACGAGCAGTACTTC.

The rearrangement links TRBV7-9 to TRBJ2-7; 8 nucleotides line up with TRBD1. Germline lookup yields CDR1 SEHNR and CDR2 FQNEAQ (reference sequence). The CDR3 is 13 amino acids. The J segment lost 1 base and the V segment lost 8 bases, leaving 4 bases of the junction unmatched. CDR3 sequence reads: CASLGDRSYEQYF. CDR3 nucleotides: TGTGCCAGCCTCGGGGACAGGTCCTACGAGCAGTACTTC.

The chain is built from TRBV10-3 and TRBJ2-1; D gene uncertain. The V gene's germline CDR1 is ENHRY and CDR2 SYGVKD. The length of the CDR3 is 14 residues. The germline V and J ends were trimmed by 7 bases and 0 bases, with 10 bases remaining between them. CDR3 in amino acids: CAIKVGLSYNEQFF. The CDR3, as DNA: TGTGCCATCAAAGTGGGCCTCTCCTACAATGAGCAGTTCTTC.

This chain uses TRBV19 with TRBJ1-2; 7 positions match TRBD1. CDR1 LNHDA and CDR2 SQIVND come from the germline V gene (reference sequence). The trim removed 7 bases at V and 3 bases at J, leaving 11 bases unmatched. This CDR3 contains 15 residues. CDR3 sequence reads: CASNVVRQGDYGYTF. The CDR3 coding sequence is TGTGCCAGTAATGTCGTGAGACAGGGTGACTATGGCTACACCTTC. The full variable domain, with the rest looked up from reference TRBV19 and TRBJ1-2, is DGGITQSPKYLFRKEGQNVTLSCEQNLNHDAMYWYRQDPGQGLRLIYYSQIVNDFQKGDIAEGYSVSREKKESFPLTVTSAQKNPTAFYLCASNVVRQGDYGYTFGSGTRLTVV.

This sequence joins TRBV7-2 and TRBJ2-1; 7 positions match TRBD1. Germline V gene lookup returns CDR1 SGHTA and CDR2 FQGNSA. The V segment lost 3 bases and the J segment 2 bases; nucleotides outside the gene matches: 1. This CDR3 region has 14 residues. DNA for the CDR3: TGTGCCAGCAGCTTGGGACAGCCCTACAATGAGCAGTTCTTC. Protein product: CASSLGQPYNEQFF.

The chain is built from TRBV18 and TRBJ2-1; 9 bases align to TRBD1. The CDR3 runs 15 residues. After removal of 8 bases from V and 4 bases from J, the junction contained 9 bases not matched to a gene. Germline CDR1 reads KGHSH; CDR2 reads LQKENI. The CDR3 nucleotides read TGTGCCAGCCATTACAGGGGGCAAAAATACAATGAGCAGTTCTTC. Translating gives CASHYRGQKYNEQFF.

The rearrangement joins TRBV5-1 to TRBJ1-5; 7 nucleotides match TRBD1. Germline lookup yields CDR1 SGHRS and CDR2 YFSETQ. Unmatched junction bases numbered 8, after V lost 4 bases and J lost 4 bases. The CDR3 runs to 15 residues. CDR3 bases: TGCGCCAGCAGCCTTACAGGGGTTGGAAATCAGCCCCAGCATTTT. Translated: CASSLTGVGNQPQHF.

V is TRBV27 and J is TRBJ2-3, with 14 bases matching TRBD2. The CDR3 is 15 residues long. V lost 7 bases to trimming and J lost 5 bases; unmatched junction nucleotides: 5. Germline assignment: CDR1 MNHEY and CDR2 SMNVEV (reference sequence). For the CDR3, the DNA is TGTGCCAGCAACCGACTAGCGGGAGGGGGAGATACGCAGTATTTT. As protein: CASNRLAGGGDTQYF.

The rearrangement links TRBV29-1 to TRBJ1-1; no clear D. Germline CDR1 SQVTM, CDR2 ANQGSEA. Trimming removed 6 bases from V and 5 bases from J, with 10 bases in between. CDR3 length: 11 amino acids. DNA of the CDR3: TGCAGCGTGGAAAGGGAGACTGAAGCTTTCTTT. Its protein is CSVERETEAFF.

Within the sample, this clone is medium-sized (0.01 to 0.1%). V usage is TRBV4-1 and J usage is TRBJ1-4; a weak D match, TRBD1 (6 bases). The V end was cut by 0 bases, the J end by 8 bases, with 13 bases between. This CDR3 contains 15 residues. Germline CDR1 reads MGHRA; CDR2 reads YSYEKL. The CDR3 spells CASSQDWGRGEKLFF. The CDR3 DNA is TGCGCCAGCAGCCAAGATTGGGGGCGTGGGGAAAAACTGTTTTTT.

The rearrangement joins TRBV7-9 to TRBJ2-5; 10 bases map to TRBD2. The J segment lost 3 bases and the V segment lost 8 bases, leaving 0 bases of the junction unmatched. The V gene's germline CDR1 is SEHNR and CDR2 FQNEAQ (reference sequence). This CDR3 spans 12 amino acids. The CDR3 DNA is TGTGCCAGCGGACTAGCGGAAGAGACCCAGTACTTC. It is translated as CASGLAEETQYF.

The V call is TRBV4-1, the J call TRBJ2-3; 9 bases match TRBD2. The junction had 5 bases not matched to a gene; V was cut back by 3 bases and J by 1 base. The CDR3 is 16 amino acids. The germline V gene has CDR1 MGHRA and CDR2 YSYEKL. The chain's CDR3 is CASSHPRTSGTDTQYF. DNA of the CDR3: TGCGCCAGCAGCCACCCACGGACTAGCGGCACAGATACGCAGTATTTT.

J is TRBJ2-7 and V is TRBV18; TRBD1 matches at 9 bases. V lost 4 bases, J lost 3 bases, and 4 bases stayed unmatched. CDR3 length: 14 amino acids. From germline, CDR1 is KGHSH and CDR2 LQKENI. The CDR3 DNA sequence: TGTGCCAGCTCACTGGACAGGGGAATCTACGAGCAGTACTTC. It encodes CASSLDRGIYEQYF.

The gene calls are TRBV6-5 and TRBJ1-3; unclear D gene. Germline CDR1 and CDR2: MNHEY and SVGAGI. The CDR3 is 14 amino acids. Trimming pared 4 bases from V and 5 bases from J, leaving 12 bases between. CDR3 nucleotide sequence: TGTGCCAGCAGTTTTCGGGAGGGCCGAAACACCATATATTTT. Residues: CASSFREGRNTIYF.

To note about this clone: Germline and junction disagree at one end, which may indicate a read error. The same CDR3 is also encoded by other DNA sequences in this sample. The chain combines TRBV5-1 with TRBJ2-3; possible D gene TRBD1, 6 bases. The CDR3 consists of 16 residues. In germline, CDR1 is SGHRS, CDR2 YFSETQ. As DNA, the CDR3 is TGTGCCAGCAGCTTAGTGGGGGCGCATAGCACAGATACGCAGTATTTT. Residues: CASSLVGAHSTDTQYF.

This clone has just one count. The gene calls are TRBV20-1 and TRBJ1-2; no firm D call. The length of the CDR3 is 11 residues. Germline-derived CDR1 and CDR2 are DFQATT and SNEGSKA (reference sequence). Trimming pared 4 bases from V and 0 bases from J, leaving 3 bases between. The CDR3 DNA sequence: TGCAGTGCTACCTCTAACTATGGCTACACCTTC. Translated: CSATSNYGYTF.

This clone was detected only once. The rearrangement joins TRBV29-1 to TRBJ1-2, with TRBD1 matching over 8 bases. V dropped 4 bases and J dropped 5; count of bases not matched to a gene: 15. CDR1 and CDR2 (germline): SQVTM, ANQGSEA. This CDR3 contains 16 residues. CDR3 coding DNA: TGCAGCGTTGGGTTTGGGGGGGACAGGCGCGTTTATGGCTACACCTTC. Translated, it gives CSVGFGGDRRVYGYTF.

The gene calls are TRBV18 and TRBJ2-5; tentative D call: TRBD1 (5 bases). The CDR3 contains 13 residues. V lost 1 base, J lost 4 bases, and 7 bases lay in between. Germline V gene lookup returns CDR1 KGHSH and CDR2 LQKENI. The CDR3 here is CASSPLTGETQYF. The CDR3 DNA reads as TGTGCCAGCTCACCACTTACAGGAGAGACCCAGTACTTC.

This sequence joins TRBV7-9 and TRBJ2-3, with 8 bases fitting TRBD2. Germline CDR1 reads SEHNR; CDR2 reads FQNEAQ (reference sequence). This CDR3 spans 16 amino acids. V lost 3 bases to trimming and J lost 2 bases; unmatched junction nucleotides: 7. CDR3 coding DNA: TGTGCCAGCAGCTTGTATACTAGCGGAACCACAGATACGCAGTATTTT. Translation: CASSLYTSGTTDTQYF.

The rearrangement joins TRBV9 to TRBJ2-3, with D unresolved. The V gene lost 4 bases and the J gene lost 2 bases, with 17 bases spanning the gap. This CDR3 is 16 amino acids long. The V gene's germline CDR1 is SGDLS and CDR2 YYNGEE. Here the CDR3 reads CASSPLGGSYTDTQYF. CDR3 DNA: TGTGCCAGCAGCCCCCTAGGTGGCTCCTACACAGATACGCAGTATTTT. Supplemented by reference TRBV9 and TRBJ2-3, the full variable domain reads DSGVTQTPKHLITATGQRVTLRCSPRSGDLSVYWYQQSLDQGLQFLIQYYNGEERAKGNILERFSAQQFPDLHSELNLSSLELGDSALYFCASSPLGGSYTDTQYFGPGTRLTVL.

The J gene is TRBJ1-1, the V gene TRBV11-2, with D uncertain. This CDR3 has 13 amino acids. V was pared by 2 bases and J by 2 bases, with 6 bases between. Germline-derived CDR1 and CDR2 are SGHAT and FQNNGV. CDR3 amino acids: CASSLQVNTEAFF. CDR3 in DNA: TGTGCCAGCAGCTTACAGGTTAACACTGAAGCTTTCTTT.

The chain has TRBV7-3 and TRBJ1-2, with TRBD1 matching 7 bases. V was pared by 1 base and J by 0 bases, with 14 bases of the junction left unmatched. Germline values: CDR1 SGHTA, CDR2 FQGTGA. The CDR3 is made up of 19 amino acids. The CDR3 nucleotides read TGTGCCAGCAGCTTAATAGGTAAACAGGGGAAGGGTGCTAACTATGGCTACACCTTC. It translates to CASSLIGKQGKGANYGYTF.

The rearrangement links TRBV11-2 to TRBJ1-3; 7 bases line up with TRBD1. This CDR3 contains 16 residues. Germline V gene data show CDR1 as SGHAT and CDR2 as FQNNGV. The V gene end was trimmed by 5 bases and the J gene end by 0 bases; junction bases not matched to a gene: 7. The CDR3 region has the DNA TGTGCCAGCAGCATAGCGACAGGGAGCTCTGGAAACACCATATATTTT. Amino acid sequence: CASSIATGSSGNTIYF.

V usage is TRBV5-1 and J usage is TRBJ2-3; 11 bases match TRBD2. The germline gives CDR1 SGHRS, CDR2 YFSETQ. V trimming: 4 bases; J trimming: 5 bases; junction bases outside the gene matches: 12. There are 17 residues in the CDR3. The chain's CDR3 is CASSRSGTSGGGDTQYF. The CDR3 DNA reads as TGCGCCAGCAGCCGATCTGGGACTAGCGGTGGGGGAGATACGCAGTATTTT.

The chain carries TRBV6-5 and TRBJ2-1; a weak D match, TRBD1 (5 bases). V was trimmed by 6 bases and J by 4 bases, leaving 13 bases between them. CDR1 and CDR2 from the germline V gene are MNHEY and SVGAGI. The CDR3 spans 14 residues. This CDR3 reads CASSSREWYNEQFF. CDR3 DNA: TGTGCCAGCAGCTCCAGGGAATGGTACAATGAGCAGTTCTTC.

V and J are TRBV5-6 and TRBJ2-6, with 7 bases identical to TRBD1. Germline trimming cut 4 bases from V and 0 bases from J; bases unmatched to any gene: 7. The CDR3 runs 17 residues. Germline assignment: CDR1 SGHDT and CDR2 YYEEEE. DNA of the CDR3: TGTGCCAGCAGCCTAAGACAGGGCCCCTCTGGGGCCAACGTCCTGACTTTC. Amino acids: CASSLRQGPSGANVLTF.

A single count supports this clone. The rearrangement links TRBV21-1 to TRBJ1-5. TRBV21-1 has pseudogene status. The CDR3 loop spans 14 amino acids. The CDR3 nucleotides read TGTGCCAGCACCGGGGGGCCTAGCAATCAGCCCCAGCATTTT. Translated, it gives CASTGGPSNQPQHF.

This clone was counted only a few times. The chain employs TRBV6-1 and TRBJ2-3; D may be TRBD1 (6 bases). V was pared by 2 bases and J by 3 bases, with 9 bases between. The CDR3 contains 14 residues. Germline V gives CDR1 MNHNS, CDR2 SASEGT. The CDR3 DNA follows: TGTGCCAGCAGTGAATACAGGGCGACAGATACGCAGTATTTT. Translating it yields CASSEYRATDTQYF.

V and J are TRBV18 and TRBJ1-4, with D perhaps matching TRBD1 (6 bases). The germline V gene encodes CDR1 KGHSH and CDR2 LQKENI. V lost 6 bases and J 3 bases, leaving 23 bases between the germline ends. The length of the CDR3 is 18 residues. The CDR3, as DNA: TGTGCCAGCTCCCAATGGGACACGGCACGATTTTCTAATGAAAAACTGTTTTTT. The encoded protein is CASSQWDTARFSNEKLFF.